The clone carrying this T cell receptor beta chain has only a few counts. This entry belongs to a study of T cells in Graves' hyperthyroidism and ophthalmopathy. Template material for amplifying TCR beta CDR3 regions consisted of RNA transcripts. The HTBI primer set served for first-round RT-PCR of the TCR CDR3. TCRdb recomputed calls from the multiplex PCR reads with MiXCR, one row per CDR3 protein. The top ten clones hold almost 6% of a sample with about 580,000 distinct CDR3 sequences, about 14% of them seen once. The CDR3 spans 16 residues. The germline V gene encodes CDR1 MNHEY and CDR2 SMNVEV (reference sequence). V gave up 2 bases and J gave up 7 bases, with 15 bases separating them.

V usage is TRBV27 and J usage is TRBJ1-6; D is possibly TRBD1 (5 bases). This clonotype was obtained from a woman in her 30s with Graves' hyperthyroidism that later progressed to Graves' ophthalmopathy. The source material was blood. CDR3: CASSLDGGTANSPLHF. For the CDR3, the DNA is TGTGCCAGCAGTTTAGATGGGGGGACGGCGAATTCACCCCTCCACTTT.